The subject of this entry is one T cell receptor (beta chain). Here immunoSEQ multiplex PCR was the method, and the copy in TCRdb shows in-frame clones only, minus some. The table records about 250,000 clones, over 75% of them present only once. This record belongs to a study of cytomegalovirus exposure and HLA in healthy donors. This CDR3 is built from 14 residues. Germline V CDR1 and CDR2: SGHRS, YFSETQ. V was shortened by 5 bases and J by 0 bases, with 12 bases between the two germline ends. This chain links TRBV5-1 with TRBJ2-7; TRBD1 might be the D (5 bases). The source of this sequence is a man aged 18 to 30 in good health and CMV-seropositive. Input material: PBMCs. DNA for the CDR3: TGCGCCAGCAGACCAACTGACAGCTCCTACGAGCAGTACTTC. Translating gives CASRPTDSSYEQYF.